A single sample is the source of the 25 T cell receptor beta chains below, sequenced in a study of cytomegalovirus exposure and HLA in healthy donors. PCR amplification relied on 60 Vbeta primers (plus 13 Jbeta primers). The method was immunoSEQ multiplex PCR; TCRdb's version includes in-frame clones alone and lacks a portion of them. The table has about 150,000 clones, about 80% seen once; the top ten hold 3% to 4%. Sequencing used PBMCs. These receptors all stem from a woman in her forties in good health and CMV-seronegative.

Of note for this clone: The junction and the germline gene differ at one end; a read error may be behind it. The chain uses TRBV28 and TRBJ2-7; 7 nucleotides match TRBD1. This CDR3 is 13 amino acids long. CDR1 is MDHEN, CDR2 SYDVKM, per germline. The CDR3 region is CASSLPPGGRTDF. The CDR3 nucleotides read TGTGCCAGCAGTCTACCCCCAGGGGGTAGGACGGACTTC.

The chain uses TRBV27 and TRBJ2-7; possibly TRBD1 for D (6 bases). Germline V gene sequence: CDR1 MNHEY, CDR2 SMNVEV (reference sequence). V lost 4 bases and J lost 2, with 12 bases in between. The CDR3 consists of 14 residues. The CDR3 loop reads CASSSRTETYEQYF. The CDR3 region has the DNA TGTGCCAGCAGTTCCCGGACAGAAACCTACGAGCAGTACTTC.

The chain links TRBV5-1 to TRBJ1-3, with 7 nucleotides matching TRBD1. With V trimmed by 3 bases and J by 5 bases, 17 bases remained unmatched. Germline V gives CDR1 SGHRS, CDR2 YFSETQ. The CDR3 sequence is 18 residues long. The DNA for the CDR3 is TGCGCCAGCAGCTCCGGGACCCTCCAGGGGGTGTCACGAAACACCATATATTTT. It yields the protein CASSSGTLQGVSRNTIYF.

CDR3 sequence (DNA): TGTGCCAGCAGTTCGTGGGGGGGCGGCTACGAGCAGTACTTC. This gives the protein CASSSWGGGYEQYF. This chain links TRBV6-5 with TRBJ2-7; tentative D call: TRBD2 (7 bases). This CDR3 contains 14 residues. V gave up 4 bases and J gave up 3 bases, with 13 bases separating them. CDR1 MNHEY and CDR2 SVGAGI come from the germline V gene.

The V and J genes are TRBV5-1 and TRBJ2-3, with 8 bases identical to TRBD2. V shed 0 bases and J 5 bases; nucleotides not matched to a gene: 2. CDR1 is SGHRS, CDR2 YFSETQ, per germline. The CDR3 is made up of 14 amino acids. Here the CDR3 DNA reads TGCGCCAGCAGCTTGGAAGCGGGGGTAGATACGCAGTATTTT. Its translation: CASSLEAGVDTQYF.

The V call is TRBV6-6, the J call TRBJ2-7; tentative D call: TRBD2 (7 bases). Germline CDR1 MNHNY, CDR2 SVGAGI (reference sequence). The ends were cut back, 2 bases at V and 5 bases at J, with 19 bases in the middle. CDR3 length: 16 amino acids. CDR3 sequence (DNA): TGTGCCAGCAGTTACCCACCGGGGGGCAGTGAAGACGAGCAGTACTTC. This sequence encodes CASSYPPGGSEDEQYF.

The chain uses TRBV30 and TRBJ1-4; D gene unclear. This CDR3 comprises 13 residues. The germline V and J ends were trimmed by 1 base and 8 bases, with 11 bases remaining between them. The V gene's germline CDR1 is GTSNPN and CDR2 SVGIG (reference sequence). The CDR3 loop reads CAWSGATYEKLFF. The CDR3 bases are TGTGCCTGGAGTGGGGCTACCTACGAAAAACTGTTTTTT.

J is TRBJ2-1 and V is TRBV2, with D possibly TRBD1 on 6 matching bases. V shed 3 bases and J shed 4 bases, with 10 bases lying between them. The V gene's germline CDR1 is SNHLY and CDR2 FYNNEI. The CDR3 spans 14 residues. CDR3 nucleotide sequence: TGTGCCAGCAGTGACCCTACAGGGTACAATGAGCAGTTCTTC. Residues: CASSDPTGYNEQFF. Variable domain in full (rest from reference TRBV2 and TRBJ2-1): EPEVTQTPSHQVTQMGQEVILRCVPISNHLYFYWYRQILGQKVEFLVSFYNNEISEKSEIFDDQFSVERPDGSNFTLKIRSTKLEDSAMYFCASSDPTGYNEQFFGPGTRLTVL.

This chain connects TRBV19 to TRBJ2-5; 7 bases match TRBD2. This CDR3 is built from 16 residues. Germline V gene data show CDR1 as LNHDA and CDR2 as SQIVND (reference sequence). Losses at the gene ends were 5 bases for V and 5 bases for J; bases not matched to a gene: 14. CDR3 nucleotide sequence: TGTGCCAGTAGTTTTGGGTGGGAGGGCCCTCGGGAGACCCAGTACTTC. Its translation: CASSFGWEGPRETQYF.

This sequence joins TRBV13 and TRBJ1-5; no reliable D call. The germline V gene has CDR1 PRHDT and CDR2 FYEKMQ (reference sequence). V gave up 2 bases and J gave up 2 bases, with 4 bases separating them. The length of the CDR3 is 13 residues. CDR3 DNA sequence: TGTGCCAGCAGCTTAACTGGCAATCAGCCCCAGCATTTT. Encoded protein: CASSLTGNQPQHF.

This sequence joins TRBV28 and TRBJ1-5; 9 bases align to TRBD1. The germline CDR1 and CDR2 sequences are MDHEN and SYDVKM. V was clipped by 6 bases and J by 0 bases; unmatched bases: 6. This CDR3 is 16 amino acids long. Written as DNA, the CDR3 is TGTGCCAGCAGGCTGTGGACAGGGGTTAGCAATCAGCCCCAGCATTTT. Its translation: CASRLWTGVSNQPQHF.

The J gene is TRBJ1-1, the V gene TRBV23-1, with D perhaps matching TRBD1 (5 bases). TRBV23-1 counts as an open reading frame of uncertain function. CDR3 length: 13 residues. The V end was cut by 2 bases, the J end by 1 base, with 5 bases between. The CDR3: CASSQQGNTEAFF. CDR3 DNA: TGCGCCAGCAGTCAACAGGGGAACACTGAAGCTTTCTTT.

Here the CDR3 DNA reads TGTGCCTGGAGTGTACAAGGGGGTACAGATACGCAGTATTTT. Protein sequence: CAWSVQGGTDTQYF. This rearrangement joins TRBV30 to TRBJ2-3; D is perhaps TRBD1 (6 bases). The germline V and J ends were trimmed by 0 bases and 3 bases, with 10 bases remaining between them. The CDR3 totals 14 residues. Germline loops: CDR1 GTSNPN, CDR2 SVGIG (reference sequence).

V is TRBV27 and J is TRBJ2-1; TRBD1 matches at 10 bases. The CDR3 covers 16 residues. V shed 7 bases and J 7 bases; nucleotides not matched to a gene: 13. CDR1 is MNHEY, CDR2 SMNVEV, per germline (reference sequence). The CDR3 coding sequence is TGTGCCAGCAACCTAGGGGGGACAGGGGTCCAAAATGAGCAGTTCTTC. Encoded protein: CASNLGGTGVQNEQFF.

The chain recombines TRBV5-4 with TRBJ2-7; 8 bases map to TRBD2. The CDR3 is made up of 16 amino acids. V was clipped by 4 bases and J by 7 bases; unmatched bases: 16. Germline V lookup: CDR1 SGHNT, CDR2 YYREEE (reference sequence). CDR3 loop: CASSPRPAGDTEEQYF. The CDR3 bases are TGTGCCAGCAGCCCGAGGCCAGCGGGAGATACTGAAGAGCAGTACTTC. Supplemented by reference TRBV5-4 and TRBJ2-7, the full variable domain reads ETGVTQSPTHLIKTRGQQVTLRCSSQSGHNTVSWYQQALGQGPQFIFQYYREEENGRGNFPPRFSGLQFPNYSSELNVNALELDDSALYLCASSPRPAGDTEEQYFGPGTRLTVT.

This chain uses TRBV28 with TRBJ1-1; D may be TRBD1 (6 bases). The CDR3 covers 13 residues. The V gene's germline CDR1 is MDHEN and CDR2 SYDVKM. The V end was cut by 8 bases, the J end by 5 bases, with 15 bases between. CDR3 residues: CASVLGGGTEAFF. The DNA for the CDR3 is TGTGCCAGCGTACTAGGGGGTGGGACTGAAGCTTTCTTT.

This chain joins TRBV25-1 and TRBJ1-6, with a weak D call TRBD1 (5 bases). The CDR3 consists of 13 residues. Per the germline V gene, CDR1 is MGHDK and CDR2 is SYGVNS. Deletions cut 3 bases from V and 9 bases from J, with 9 bases between. CDR3 nucleotide sequence: TGTGCCAGCAGTGACTTGGGGGGTTCACCCCTCCACTTT. This translates into CASSDLGGSPLHF.

V is TRBV19 and J is TRBJ2-7; D is possibly TRBD2 (6 bases). CDR1 and CDR2 from the germline V gene are LNHDA and SQIVND (reference sequence). Trimming stripped 1 base from V and 1 base from J, with 14 bases between. The CDR3 loop spans 16 amino acids. CDR3 amino acids: CASSIGSWGGSYEQYF. As DNA, the CDR3 is TGTGCCAGTAGTATAGGGTCCTGGGGAGGTTCCTACGAGCAGTACTTC.

The V and J genes are TRBV6-5 and TRBJ2-7; the D gene is possibly TRBD1 (6 bases). The germline CDR1 and CDR2 sequences are MNHEY and SVGAGI. This CDR3 spans 11 amino acids. V lost 6 bases and J 9 bases, leaving 12 bases between the germline ends. CDR3 coding DNA: TGTGCCAGCAGACAGGGTATTGGGCAGTACTTC. Translating it yields CASRQGIGQYF.

This clone was detected a few times. This chain links TRBV6-1 with TRBJ2-7; 12 bases agree with TRBD2. The germline V gene encodes CDR1 MNHNS and CDR2 SASEGT. This CDR3 spans 17 amino acids. The V and J ends lost 4 bases and 1 base, in that order; junction bases with no gene match: 8. DNA of the CDR3: TGTGCCAGCAGTGTTCTAGCGGGGGGGACGCTTTCCTACGAGCAGTACTTC. Translation: CASSVLAGGTLSYEQYF.

The V gene is TRBV9, the J gene TRBJ2-7; D is perhaps TRBD1 (6 bases). Germline CDR1 reads SGDLS; CDR2 reads YYNGEE. The length of the CDR3 is 16 residues. Trimming took off 1 base at V and 1 base at J, with 15 bases between the two ends. CDR3 sequence (DNA): TGTGCCAGCAGCGTAACCCAGGGGACCCCGTCCTACGAGCAGTACTTC. It translates to CASSVTQGTPSYEQYF. The complete variable domain, with remaining parts taken from reference TRBV9 and TRBJ2-7, reads DSGVTQTPKHLITATGQRVTLRCSPRSGDLSVYWYQQSLDQGLQFLIQYYNGEERAKGNILERFSAQQFPDLHSELNLSSLELGDSALYFCASSVTQGTPSYEQYFGPGTRLTVT.

Concerning this clone itself: A junction boundary mismatches the germline segment, possibly from a read error. CDR3 sequence: CASSLIGWEKLFF. The CDR3 coding sequence is TGTGCTAGCAGCTTAATCGGGTGGGAAAAACTGTTTTTT. V gene TRBV7-7 combines with J gene TRBJ1-4; D is unclear. This CDR3 region has 13 residues. Germline CDR1 and CDR2: SSHAT and FNYEAQ (reference sequence). Filled out from reference TRBV7-7 and TRBJ1-4, the complete variable domain reads GAGVSQSPRYKVTKRGQDVTLRCDPISSHATLYWYQQALGQGPEFLTYFNYEAQPDKSGLPSDRFSAERPEGSISTLTIQRTEQRDSAMYRCASSLIGWEKLFFGSGTQLSVL.

V and J are TRBV6-1 and TRBJ1-2; D may be TRBD1 (6 bases). V was trimmed by 4 bases and J by 8 bases, leaving 17 bases between them. From germline, CDR1 is MNHNS and CDR2 SASEGT. The CDR3 extends over 14 amino acids. CDR3 DNA: TGTGCCAGCAGTGTAACAGGGATCCTAATCGGCTACACCTTC. It yields the protein CASSVTGILIGYTF.

In its sample, this clone was seen once. The gene calls are TRBV6-5 and TRBJ1-1, with D possibly being TRBD1 (6 bases). The CDR3 is 15 amino acids. Trimming stripped 0 bases from V and 7 bases from J, with 15 bases between. Per the germline V gene, CDR1 is MNHEY and CDR2 is SVGAGI. CDR3 amino acids: CASSYSVSGGHEAFF. CDR3 coding DNA: TGTGCCAGCAGTTACTCGGTATCGGGGGGCCATGAAGCTTTCTTT.

The chain employs TRBV4-2 and TRBJ2-1; D perhaps matches TRBD2 (5 bases). The CDR3 spans 15 residues. Trimming shortened V by 4 bases and J by 8 bases, and 18 bases separated the two germline ends. CDR1 LGHNA and CDR2 YNFKEQ come from the germline V gene. The CDR3 nucleotides read TGTGCCAGCAGCCCCCCGGGGAGTACGGGTGATGAGCAGTTCTTC. As protein: CASSPPGSTGDEQFF.